The 13 T cell receptor beta chains below come from one sample, sequenced in a study of neurological immune-mediated disorders. TCRdb processed the 5' RACE reads anew with MiXCR; each CDR3 protein has one entry. The sample records about 74,000 distinct CDR3 sequences, 4% to 6% being singletons. The sequenced sample consisted of PBMCs. All receptors come from a man younger than 35 with multiple sclerosis.

This clonotype was observed many times. This sequence joins TRBV5-1 and TRBJ1-6; D remains unclear. Germline-derived CDR1 and CDR2 are SGHRS and YFSETQ. The V gene lost 4 bases and the J gene lost 5 bases, with 7 bases spanning the gap. This CDR3 is built from 13 residues. CDR3 DNA sequence: TGCGCCAGCAGCAAAGGAAATAATTCACCCCTCCACTTT. It yields the protein CASSKGNNSPLHF.

The sample holds many counts of this clonotype. The chain uses TRBV6-1 and TRBJ2-6, with D unresolved. There are 15 residues in the CDR3. V gave up 4 bases and J gave up 0 bases, with 7 bases separating them. Germline CDR1 is MNHNS and CDR2 is SASEGT. The CDR3 sequence is CASSAASSGANVLTF. Here the CDR3 DNA reads TGTGCCAGCAGTGCAGCGAGCTCTGGGGCCAACGTCCTGACTTTC.

This clonotype was detected only a few times. A much more abundant neighbour one base away suggests this may be a read error. V and J are TRBV15 and TRBJ2-6, with a tentative D call TRBD2 (5 bases). The CDR3 spans 15 residues. In germline, CDR1 is LNHNV, CDR2 YYDKDF (reference sequence). CDR3 protein: CATSLSRDAAKVLTF. The CDR3 DNA reads as TGTGCCACCAGCCTAAGCCGGGATGCGGCCAAAGTCCTGACTTTC.

This clonotype came up many times. The chain is built from TRBV5-6 and TRBJ1-4, with 7 bases lining up with TRBD1. Germline V lookup: CDR1 SGHDT, CDR2 YYEEEE. CDR3 length: 16 residues. V lost 0 bases and J lost 4; bases outside the gene matches: 6. Written as DNA, the CDR3 is TGTGCCAGCAGCTTGGCCAGGGGACAGAGTAATGAAAAACTGTTTTTT. Its translation is CASSLARGQSNEKLFF.

The table lists this clonotype with many counts. This rearrangement joins TRBV5-1 to TRBJ1-6, with D maybe TRBD1 (6 bases). The germline gives CDR1 SGHRS, CDR2 YFSETQ. The CDR3 consists of 16 residues. Trimming took off 5 bases at V and 2 bases at J, with 14 bases between the two ends. CDR3 in DNA: TGCGCCAGCAGGCAAGGCAGGGGCACCTATAATTCACCCCTCCACTTT. The encoded protein is CASRQGRGTYNSPLHF.

This clonotype was detected many times. V and J are TRBV2 and TRBJ2-1, with 10 bases aligning to TRBD1. The CDR3 totals 13 residues. Germline V gene data show CDR1 as SNHLY and CDR2 as FYNNEI. The V segment lost 6 bases and the J segment 6 bases; nucleotides outside the gene matches: 2. CDR3 residues: CASSDRGRNEQFF. CDR3 nucleotide sequence: TGTGCCAGCAGCGACAGGGGGCGCAATGAGCAGTTCTTC.

This clonotype was recorded at least ten times. V and J are TRBV4-1 and TRBJ2-3, with 8 bases fitting TRBD1. V lost 0 bases and J lost 4; bases outside the gene matches: 6. The CDR3 totals 16 residues. CDR1 is MGHRA and CDR2 is YSYEKL in the germline V gene. The CDR3 region is CASSQDYTRGPDTQYF. The CDR3 nucleotides are TGCGCCAGCAGCCAAGATTACACCAGGGGGCCAGATACGCAGTATTTT.

This clonotype has a count of ten or more. The chain is built from TRBV5-1 and TRBJ2-3; the D gene is possibly TRBD1 (5 bases). CDR1 is SGHRS and CDR2 is YFSETQ in the germline V gene. CDR3 length: 14 residues. Trimming took 1 base from V and 2 from J, leaving 8 bases between them. The CDR3 coding sequence is TGCGCCAGCAGCTTGACAGGATACACAGATACGCAGTATTTT. Protein: CASSLTGYTDTQYF.

This clonotype was picked up many times. The gene calls are TRBV27 and TRBJ1-2, with D unresolved. V lost 3 bases and J lost 0, with 5 bases in between. Germline CDR1 MNHEY, CDR2 SMNVEV (reference sequence). The CDR3 is 13 amino acids. The CDR3 loop reads CASSFNSNYGYTF. CDR3 nucleotide sequence: TGTGCCAGCAGTTTCAATTCTAACTATGGCTACACCTTC.

Notes on this clonotype: This may be a read error, as it is one base from a much larger clone. This rearrangement joins TRBV21-1 to TRBJ2-3; TRBD1, the D gene given by the table, was not confirmed from the DNA. TRBV21-1 is noted as a pseudogene. CDR3 size: 21 residues. The CDR3 loop reads CASSTKPGQGISWTKTDTQYF. DNA for the CDR3: TGTGCCAGCAGCACCAAGCCGGGACAGGGTATTTCGTGGACTAAGACAGATACGCAGTATTTT.

This clonotype was counted many times. The gene calls are TRBV2 and TRBJ2-7; D call uncertain. CDR3 length: 10 residues. The germline V gene has CDR1 SNHLY and CDR2 FYNNEI. V was pared by 6 bases and J by 3 bases, with 3 bases between. In DNA form, the CDR3 reads TGTGCCAGCAGCCACTACGAGCAGTACTTC. It is translated as CASSHYEQYF.

This clonotype was counted ten times or more. J is TRBJ2-1 and V is TRBV7-2, with TRBD1 matching over 7 bases. CDR1 SGHTA and CDR2 FQGNSA come from the germline V gene. V lost 3 bases, J lost 9 bases, and 5 bases stayed unmatched. The CDR3 consists of 13 residues. The DNA of the CDR3 is TGTGCCAGCAGCTTGTACAGGGGCGGTGAGCAGTTCTTC. Protein: CASSLYRGGEQFF.

This clonotype was counted many times. This chain links TRBV29-1 with TRBJ2-6; TRBD1 or TRBD2 may be the D gene (5 bases each). Trimming removed 4 bases at V and 4 bases at J, with 14 bases between. In germline, CDR1 is SQVTM, CDR2 ANQGSEA. CDR3 length equals 15 residues. The chain's CDR3 is CSVGGWGTGANVLTF. Here the CDR3 DNA reads TGCAGCGTTGGGGGGTGGGGTACCGGGGCCAACGTCCTGACTTTC.